The T cell receptor beta chain under discussion was sequenced for a study of cytomegalovirus exposure and HLA in healthy donors. For the study at large: An earlier analysis identified under 130 million unique TCR beta sequences in about 190 million T cells.

Turning to this clone: Its specificity is not known.

The PCR contained 60 Vbeta and 13 Jbeta primers. This table comes from immunoSEQ multiplex PCR, and its TCRdb copy is limited to in-frame clones, with some not included. This sample has 150,000 or so clones, with approximately 80% found just once. The ends were cut back, 0 bases at V and 7 bases at J, with 13 bases in the middle. Germline loops: CDR1 MDHEN, CDR2 SYDVKM. The CDR3 extends over 14 amino acids. Findings and caveats of the study: Productive status was seen about 90% or about 30% of the time for most TCR beta V segments in an earlier analysis. As a later analysis showed, a missense DCLRE1C variant was linked to trimming of TCR beta V- and J-genes. Sequencing had likely introduced a cluster of highly shared sequence variants as an artifact.

The clonotype originates from a woman between 45 and 65 years old in good health and CMV-seropositive. Sequenced input: PBMCs. The chain has TRBV28 and TRBJ2-7; tentatively, D is TRBD2 (7 bases). CDR3 sequence: CASSLWGGLGEQYF. For the CDR3, the DNA is TGTGCCAGCAGTTTATGGGGGGGGCTGGGTGAGCAGTACTTC.